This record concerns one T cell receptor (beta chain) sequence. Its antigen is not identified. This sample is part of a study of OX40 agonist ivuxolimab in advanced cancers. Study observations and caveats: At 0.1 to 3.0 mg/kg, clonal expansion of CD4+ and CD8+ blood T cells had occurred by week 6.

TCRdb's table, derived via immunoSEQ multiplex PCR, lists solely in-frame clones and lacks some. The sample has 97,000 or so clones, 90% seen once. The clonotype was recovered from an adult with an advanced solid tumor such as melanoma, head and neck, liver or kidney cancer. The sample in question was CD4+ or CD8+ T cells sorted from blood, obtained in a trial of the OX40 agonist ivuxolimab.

The DNA of the CDR3 is TGTGCCAGCAGTTTTGCACGGAGGGAGGAAAAACTGTTTTTT. This gives the protein CASSFARREEKLFF. The chain is built from TRBV28 and TRBJ1-4, with D uncertain. Trimming left V 3 bases short and J 8 bases short, with 13 bases between. There are 14 residues in the CDR3. CDR1 and CDR2 from the germline V gene are MDHEN and SYDVKM.